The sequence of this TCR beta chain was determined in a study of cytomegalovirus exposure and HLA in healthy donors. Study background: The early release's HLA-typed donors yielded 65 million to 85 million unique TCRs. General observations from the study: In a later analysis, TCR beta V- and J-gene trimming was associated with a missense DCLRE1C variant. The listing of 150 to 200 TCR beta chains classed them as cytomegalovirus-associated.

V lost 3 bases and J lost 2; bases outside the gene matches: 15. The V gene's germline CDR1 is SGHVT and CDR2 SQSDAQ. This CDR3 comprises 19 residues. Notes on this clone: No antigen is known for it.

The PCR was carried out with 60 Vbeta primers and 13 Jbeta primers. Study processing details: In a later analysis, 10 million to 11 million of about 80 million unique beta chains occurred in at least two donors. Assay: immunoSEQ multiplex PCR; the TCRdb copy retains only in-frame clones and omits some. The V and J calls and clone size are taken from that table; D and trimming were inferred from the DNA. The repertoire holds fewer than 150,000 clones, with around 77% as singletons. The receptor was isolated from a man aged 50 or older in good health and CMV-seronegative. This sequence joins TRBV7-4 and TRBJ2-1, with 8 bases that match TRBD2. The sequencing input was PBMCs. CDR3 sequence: CASSLPRPCPGGPYNEQFF. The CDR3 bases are TGTGCCAGCAGCTTGCCCCGACCCTGTCCGGGAGGGCCCTACAATGAGCAGTTCTTC. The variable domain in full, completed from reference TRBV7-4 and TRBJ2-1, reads GAGVSQSPRYKVAKRGRDVALRCDSISGHVTLYWYRQTLGQGSEVLTYSQSDAQRDKSGRPSGRFSAERPERSVSTLKIQRTEQGDSAVYLCASSLPRPCPGGPYNEQFFGPGTRLTVL.